The source of this T cell receptor beta chain is a study of CD4 T cells in relation to SARS-CoV-2 and coronaviruses. At the level of the study: No peptide or an HIV-1 Nef peptide pool served as negative control.

The method was immunoSEQ multiplex PCR; TCRdb's version includes in-frame clones alone and lacks a portion of them. The data show about 29,000 clones, with roughly 78% seen just once and 12% held by the top ten. The V end lost 6 bases, the J end lost 5 bases, and 14 bases lay between the germline ends. This CDR3 spans 13 amino acids. Germline loops: CDR1 SEHNR, CDR2 FQNEAQ (reference sequence). Of note for this clone: Its antigen is still unknown.

CD4+ T cells from unexposed donors were obtained before the COVID-19 pandemic (2011-2018). CD4+ T cells were isolated from the cells after about 11 days of culture. As cell numbers allowed, unexposed-donor CD4+ T cells faced SARS-CoV-2 S/N and four cold-coronavirus spikes. Study-level results: No donor gave both pre-pandemic and post-infection samples. Compared with monoreactive clones, crossreactive clones showed significantly weaker SARS-CoV-2 expansion.

The sequenced material came from CD4+ T cells from PBMCs, cultured in vitro. This receptor was identified in a human donor in good health. V and J are TRBV7-9 and TRBJ2-7; a possible D gene is TRBD2 (5 bases). The CDR3 nucleotides read TGTGCCAGCAGACAAACTAGTGCGGACGAGCAGTACTTC. Its protein product is CASRQTSADEQYF.